This T cell receptor beta chain was sequenced in a study of shared clonotypes between healthy human individuals. As regards this clone: The antigen remains unidentified.

General study findings and limits: Rarefaction showed sorted-subset sequencing was incomplete despite large depth.

Genomic DNA belonging to each subset was distributed in equal measure over several immunoSEQ plates. Clones were read by immunoSEQ multiplex PCR, and TCRdb kept only the in-frame ones, dropping some. Altogether over 95,000 clones are present, about 71% being singletons, with the ten largest covering roughly a quarter. Together with CD45RO+ cells, CCR7-negative CD45RA+ TemRA cells were included in CD8 memory. The clonotype comes from a woman between 25 and 40 years old in good health. The sequenced sample consisted of memory CD8+ T cells sorted from blood. Stated subset: CD45RO+ cells pooled with CCR7-negative TemRA cells.

The CDR3 nucleotides read TGTGCCAGCAGTTTGGGCCGCTACAATGAGCAGTTCTTC. Its protein is CASSLGRYNEQFF. This sequence joins TRBV27 and TRBJ2-1; D uncertain. V was shortened by 3 bases and J by 3 bases, with 6 bases between the two germline ends. The CDR3 has 13 amino acids. Germline V gene data show CDR1 as MNHEY and CDR2 as SMNVEV (reference sequence).